What follows are 16 T cell receptor beta chains derived from one specimen sequenced in a study of technical replicates of blood from several donors. The method was immunoSEQ multiplex PCR; TCRdb's version includes in-frame clones alone and lacks a portion of them. The sample records over 10,000 clones, around 95% being singletons. What was sequenced was PBMCs. Every receptor here comes from a human donor in good health.

The chain uses TRBV4-1 and TRBJ2-7; no firm D call. The CDR3 totals 14 residues. Germline-derived CDR1 and CDR2 are MGHRA and YSYEKL. V was trimmed by 4 bases and J by 0 bases, leaving 10 bases between them. The CDR3 DNA follows: TGCGCCAGCAGCCGAGAGACGGGCTCCTACGAGCAGTACTTC. It specifies CASSRETGSYEQYF.

V and J are TRBV7-2 and TRBJ1-3, with 7 bases fitting TRBD1. The trim removed 5 bases at V and 2 bases at J, leaving 9 bases unmatched. CDR3 length equals 16 residues. In germline, CDR1 is SGHTA, CDR2 FQGNSA. As DNA, the CDR3 is TGTGCCAGCAGCGCTATGCCGGACAGGACTGGAAACACCATATATTTT. It yields the protein CASSAMPDRTGNTIYF.

This chain joins TRBV11-2 and TRBJ2-3; no reliable D call. Trimming pared 4 bases from V and 0 bases from J, leaving 5 bases between. This CDR3 contains 13 residues. The germline CDR1 and CDR2 sequences are SGHAT and FQNNGV. The CDR3 here is CASSSYSTDTQYF. The CDR3 DNA reads as TGTGCCAGCAGCTCCTATAGCACAGATACGCAGTATTTT.

This clone was observed once. V usage is TRBV5-8 and J usage is TRBJ2-1; 8 bases match TRBD2. Germline values: CDR1 SGHTS, CDR2 YDEGEE. Losses at the gene ends were 5 bases for V and 5 bases for J; bases not matched to a gene: 9. The CDR3 totals 15 residues. In nucleotides, the CDR3 is TGTGCCAGCAGGGGGCGACTAGCGAATAACAATGAGCAGTTCTTC. This encodes CASRGRLANNNEQFF.

This clone was detected once. The V gene is TRBV7-6, the J gene TRBJ2-5; the D is unclear. CDR3 length equals 13 residues. CDR1 is SGHVS and CDR2 is FNYEAQ in the germline V gene. The V end was cut by 3 bases, the J end by 0 bases, with 5 bases between. Here the CDR3 DNA reads TGTGCCAGCAGCTTTTCCTACCAAGAGACCCAGTACTTC. It encodes CASSFSYQETQYF.

The V and J genes are TRBV10-3 and TRBJ2-7; the match to TRBD2 covers 11 bases. The CDR3 covers 13 residues. V lost 6 bases, J lost 3 bases, and 1 base stayed unmatched. Germline V gives CDR1 ENHRY, CDR2 SYGVKD. The CDR3 loop reads CAIRTSGNYEQYF. In DNA form, the CDR3 reads TGTGCCATCAGGACTAGCGGGAACTACGAGCAGTACTTC.

V is TRBV7-9 and J is TRBJ1-1; D call uncertain. Trimming left V 1 base short and J 2 bases short, with 8 bases between. There are 14 residues in the CDR3. CDR1 is SEHNR and CDR2 is FQNEAQ in the germline V gene (reference sequence). CDR3 region: CASSLGQTNTEAFF. The CDR3 nucleotides read TGTGCCAGCAGCTTAGGGCAGACAAACACTGAAGCTTTCTTT. Full variable domain (missing parts from reference TRBV7-9 and TRBJ1-1): DTGVSQNPRHKITKRGQNVTFRCDPISEHNRLYWYRQTLGQGPEFLTYFQNEAQLEKSRLLSDRFSAERPKGSFSTLEIQRTEQGDSAMYLCASSLGQTNTEAFFGQGTRLTVV.

The count of this clone is one. The chain couples TRBV25-1 to TRBJ2-7; 8 bases agree with TRBD2. The germline CDR1 and CDR2 sequences are MGHDK and SYGVNS. This CDR3 is 17 amino acids long. J lost 1 base, V lost 4 bases, and 12 bases had no gene match. The CDR3 region has the DNA TGTGCCAGCAGTGGACTTGAAGGTAGCGGGATTTCCTACGAGCAGTACTTC. Its translation is CASSGLEGSGISYEQYF.

The chain combines TRBV2 with TRBJ2-5; TRBD1 might be the D (6 bases). The CDR3 totals 14 residues. The germline gives CDR1 SNHLY, CDR2 FYNNEI. V gave up 6 bases and J gave up 5 bases, with 16 bases separating them. DNA for the CDR3: TGTGCCAGCAGCCCACAGGGATCTGGGGAGACCCAGTACTTC. This codes for CASSPQGSGETQYF.

The chain recombines TRBV28 with TRBJ2-5; D is perhaps TRBD2 (6 bases). CDR1 is MDHEN and CDR2 is SYDVKM in the germline V gene. This CDR3 region has 14 residues. V dropped 2 bases and J dropped 2 bases, with 9 bases sitting between them. The CDR3 sequence: CASSLGGFQETQYF. The CDR3 nucleotides are TGTGCCAGCAGTTTAGGAGGGTTTCAAGAGACCCAGTACTTC.

The chain is built from TRBV5-8 and TRBJ2-7; 10 bases align to TRBD2. The CDR3 runs to 15 residues. The trim removed 1 base at V and 6 bases at J, leaving 7 bases unmatched. Germline CDR1 reads SGHTS; CDR2 reads YDEGEE. Here the CDR3 reads CASSLYVSSGSEQYF. The CDR3 nucleotides are TGTGCCAGCAGCTTGTATGTGTCTAGCGGGAGCGAGCAGTACTTC. Looking up the rest from reference TRBV5-8 and TRBJ2-7 gives the full variable domain: EAGVTQSPTHLIKTRGQQATLRCSPISGHTSVYWYQQALGLGLQFLLWYDEGEERNRGNFPPRFSGRQFPNYSSELNVNALELEDSALYLCASSLYVSSGSEQYFGPGTRLTVT.

The genes are TRBV18 and TRBJ2-2, with 9 bases lining up with TRBD2. V shed 3 bases, J shed 4 bases, and the junction held 12 bases outside the gene matches. CDR3 length: 18 residues. CDR1 is KGHSH, CDR2 LQKENI, per germline. Written as DNA, the CDR3 is TGTGCCAGCTCACCGAGGGTTGGGCTAGCGGGAACCACCGGGGAGCTGTTTTTT. This gives the protein CASSPRVGLAGTTGELFF.

The gene calls are TRBV5-6 and TRBJ2-2, with 9 bases matching TRBD1. The V segment lost 4 bases and the J segment 2 bases; nucleotides outside the gene matches: 3. This CDR3 spans 15 amino acids. Per germline, CDR1 SGHDT and CDR2 YYEEEE. CDR3 in DNA: TGTGCCAGCAGCCTACAGGGGGCTAACACCGGGGAGCTGTTTTTT. Its translation: CASSLQGANTGELFF.

The CDR3 reads CASSATGEAGYTF. The DNA of the CDR3 is TGTGCCAGCAGCGCTACAGGGGAGGCTGGCTACACCTTC. V usage is TRBV7-9 and J usage is TRBJ1-2; 7 nucleotides agree with TRBD1. CDR1 and CDR2 (germline): SEHNR, FQNEAQ (reference sequence). The ends lost 5 bases at V and 7 bases at J; junction bases unmatched: 7. The CDR3 extends over 13 amino acids.

The CDR3 protein is CASSSLEGIKYEQYF. CDR3 DNA sequence: TGTGCCAGCAGTTCCTTAGAGGGTATAAAATACGAGCAGTACTTC. The rearrangement joins TRBV28 to TRBJ2-7, with D perhaps matching TRBD2 (5 bases). Trimming shortened V by 4 bases and J by 4 bases, and 17 bases separated the two germline ends. The CDR3 covers 15 residues. Germline CDR1 is MDHEN and CDR2 is SYDVKM.

V usage is TRBV5-1 and J usage is TRBJ2-1, with TRBD2 matching 10 bases. The CDR3 length is 16 residues. Germline V gene lookup returns CDR1 SGHRS and CDR2 YFSETQ. V shed 0 bases, J shed 8 bases, and the junction held 8 bases outside the gene matches. CDR3: CASSLGLAGARDEQFF. CDR3 nucleotides: TGCGCCAGCAGCTTGGGACTAGCGGGTGCTAGGGATGAGCAGTTCTTC.